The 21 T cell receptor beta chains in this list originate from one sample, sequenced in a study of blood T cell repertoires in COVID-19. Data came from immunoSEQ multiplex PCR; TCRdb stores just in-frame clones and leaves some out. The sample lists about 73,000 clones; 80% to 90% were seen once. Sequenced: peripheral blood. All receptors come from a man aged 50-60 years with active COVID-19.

The CDR3 DNA sequence: TGTGCCAGCAGCTCCCAGCTAGCGGCCTCCTACGAGCAGTACTTC. It is translated as CASSSQLAASYEQYF. This chain uses TRBV5-5 with TRBJ2-7; TRBD2 aligns across 7 bases. This CDR3 spans 15 amino acids. Germline CDR1 and CDR2: SGHKS and YYEKEE (reference sequence). After removal of 3 bases from V and 0 bases from J, the junction contained 6 bases not matched to a gene.

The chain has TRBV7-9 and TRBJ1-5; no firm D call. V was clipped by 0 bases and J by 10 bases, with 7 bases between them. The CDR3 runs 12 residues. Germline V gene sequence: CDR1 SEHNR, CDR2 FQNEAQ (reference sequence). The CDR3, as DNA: TGTGCCAGCAGCTTAGCGCCAGAACCCCAGCATTTT. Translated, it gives CASSLAPEPQHF.

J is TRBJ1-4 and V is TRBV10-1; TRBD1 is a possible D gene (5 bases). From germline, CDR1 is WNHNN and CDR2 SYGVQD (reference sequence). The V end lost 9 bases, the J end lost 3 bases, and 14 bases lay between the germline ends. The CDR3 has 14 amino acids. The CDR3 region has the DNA TGCGCCAGGGGGGGAAAGGGGCCTAATGAAAAACTGTTTTTT. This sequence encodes CARGGKGPNEKLFF.

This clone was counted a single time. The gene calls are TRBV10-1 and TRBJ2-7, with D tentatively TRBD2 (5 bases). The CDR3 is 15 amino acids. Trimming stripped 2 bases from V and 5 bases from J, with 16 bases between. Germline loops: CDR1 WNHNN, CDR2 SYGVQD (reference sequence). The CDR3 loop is CASSERWGDRNEQYF. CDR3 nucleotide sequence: TGCGCCAGCAGTGAGCGTTGGGGAGATCGAAACGAGCAGTACTTC.

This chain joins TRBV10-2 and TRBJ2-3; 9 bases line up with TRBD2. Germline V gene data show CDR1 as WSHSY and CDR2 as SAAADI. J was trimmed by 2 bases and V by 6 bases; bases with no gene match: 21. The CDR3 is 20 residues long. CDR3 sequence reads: CASRPAGELGAGGLTDTQYF. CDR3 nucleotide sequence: TGCGCCAGCAGGCCCGCTGGGGAATTAGGAGCGGGGGGCCTCACAGATACGCAGTATTTT.

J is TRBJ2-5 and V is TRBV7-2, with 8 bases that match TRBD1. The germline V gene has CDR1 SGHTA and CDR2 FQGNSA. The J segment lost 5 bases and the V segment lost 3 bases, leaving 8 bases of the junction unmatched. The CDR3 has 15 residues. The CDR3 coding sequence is TGTGCCAGCAGCTTGCAGGGGGCGCCCCCGGAGACCCAGTACTTC. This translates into CASSLQGAPPETQYF.

Written as DNA, the CDR3 is TGCGCCAGCAGTGGACAGGGTCGTTGGAAGAACACTGAAGCTTTCTTT. This codes for CASSGQGRWKNTEAFF. The rearrangement uses TRBV5-1 and TRBJ1-1; 8 nucleotides line up with TRBD1. This CDR3 region has 16 residues. Germline V gene lookup returns CDR1 SGHRS and CDR2 YFSETQ. Trimming took 5 bases from V and 1 from J; bases not matched to a gene: 10.

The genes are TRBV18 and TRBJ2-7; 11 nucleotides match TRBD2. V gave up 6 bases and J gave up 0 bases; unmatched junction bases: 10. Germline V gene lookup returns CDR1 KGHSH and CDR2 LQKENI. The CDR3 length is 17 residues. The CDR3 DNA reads TGTGCCAGCTCCTATAGAGGGACTAGCGGATCCTCCTACGAGCAGTACTTC. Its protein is CASSYRGTSGSSYEQYF.

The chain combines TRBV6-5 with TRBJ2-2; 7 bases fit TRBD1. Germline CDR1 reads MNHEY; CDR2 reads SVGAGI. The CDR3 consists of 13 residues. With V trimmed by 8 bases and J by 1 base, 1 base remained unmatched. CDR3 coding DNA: TGTGCCAGCGGGGACAGGAACACCGGGGAGCTGTTTTTT. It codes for CASGDRNTGELFF.

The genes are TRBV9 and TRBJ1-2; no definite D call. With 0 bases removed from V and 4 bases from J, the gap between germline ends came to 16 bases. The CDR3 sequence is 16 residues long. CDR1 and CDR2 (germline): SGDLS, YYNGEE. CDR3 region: CASSVAVYGGAYGYTF. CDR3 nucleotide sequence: TGTGCCAGCAGCGTAGCGGTTTATGGCGGAGCCTATGGCTACACCTTC.

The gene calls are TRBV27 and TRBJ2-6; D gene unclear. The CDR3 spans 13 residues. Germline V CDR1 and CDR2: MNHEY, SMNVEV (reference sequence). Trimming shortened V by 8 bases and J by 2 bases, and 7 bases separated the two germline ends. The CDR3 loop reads CASQKAGANVLTF. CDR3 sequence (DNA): TGTGCCAGCCAGAAAGCTGGGGCCAACGTCCTGACTTTC.

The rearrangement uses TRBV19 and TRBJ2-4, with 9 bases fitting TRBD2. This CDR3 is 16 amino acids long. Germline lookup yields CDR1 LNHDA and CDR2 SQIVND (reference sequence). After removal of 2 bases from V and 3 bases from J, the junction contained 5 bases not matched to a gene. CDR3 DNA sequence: TGTGCCAGTAGTATAACGCGGGAGGGGGGCAAAAACATTCAGTACTTC. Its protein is CASSITREGGKNIQYF.

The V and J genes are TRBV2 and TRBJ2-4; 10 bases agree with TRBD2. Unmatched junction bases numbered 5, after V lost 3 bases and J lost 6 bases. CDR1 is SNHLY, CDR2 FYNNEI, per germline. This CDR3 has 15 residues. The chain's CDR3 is CASSETSGFGNIQYF. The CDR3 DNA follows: TGTGCCAGCAGTGAGACTAGCGGGTTTGGAAACATTCAGTACTTC. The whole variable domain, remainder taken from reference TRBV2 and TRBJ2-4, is EPEVTQTPSHQVTQMGQEVILRCVPISNHLYFYWYRQILGQKVEFLVSFYNNEISEKSEIFDDQFSVERPDGSNFTLKIRSTKLEDSAMYFCASSETSGFGNIQYFGAGTRLSVL.

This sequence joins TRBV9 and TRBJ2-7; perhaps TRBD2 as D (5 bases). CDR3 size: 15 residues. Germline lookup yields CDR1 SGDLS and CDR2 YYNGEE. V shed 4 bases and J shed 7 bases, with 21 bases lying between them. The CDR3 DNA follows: TGTGCCAGCAGCCCCCGTCCGGGGTTAGGGCTTGAGCAGTACTTC. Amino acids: CASSPRPGLGLEQYF. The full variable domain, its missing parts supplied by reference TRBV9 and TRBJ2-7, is DSGVTQTPKHLITATGQRVTLRCSPRSGDLSVYWYQQSLDQGLQFLIQYYNGEERAKGNILERFSAQQFPDLHSELNLSSLELGDSALYFCASSPRPGLGLEQYFGPGTRLTVT.

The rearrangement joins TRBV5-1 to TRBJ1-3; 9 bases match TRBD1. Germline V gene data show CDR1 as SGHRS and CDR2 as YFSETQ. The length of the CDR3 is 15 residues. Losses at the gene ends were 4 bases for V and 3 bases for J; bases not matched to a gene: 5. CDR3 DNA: TGCGCCAGCAGCGGGGACAGGGCGGGTGGAAACACCATATATTTT. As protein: CASSGDRAGGNTIYF.

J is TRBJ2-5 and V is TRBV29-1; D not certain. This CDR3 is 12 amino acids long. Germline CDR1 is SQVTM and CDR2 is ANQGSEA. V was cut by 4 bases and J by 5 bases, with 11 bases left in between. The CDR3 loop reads CSVGGDRETQYF. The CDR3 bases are TGCAGCGTTGGAGGAGACCGCGAGACCCAGTACTTC.

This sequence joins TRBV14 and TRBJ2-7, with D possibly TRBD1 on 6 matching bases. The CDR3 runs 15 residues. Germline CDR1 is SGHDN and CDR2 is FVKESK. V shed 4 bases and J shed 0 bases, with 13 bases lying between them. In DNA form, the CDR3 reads TGTGCCAGCAGCCGGGGGCAGATTAACTCCTACGAGCAGTACTTC. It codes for CASSRGQINSYEQYF.

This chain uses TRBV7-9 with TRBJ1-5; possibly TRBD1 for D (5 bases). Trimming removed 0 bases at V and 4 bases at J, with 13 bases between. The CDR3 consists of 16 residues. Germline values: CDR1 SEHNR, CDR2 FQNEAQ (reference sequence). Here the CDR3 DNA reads TGTGCCAGCAGCTTAGCTTTCGACAGCCAAAATCAGCCCCAGCATTTT. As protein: CASSLAFDSQNQPQHF.

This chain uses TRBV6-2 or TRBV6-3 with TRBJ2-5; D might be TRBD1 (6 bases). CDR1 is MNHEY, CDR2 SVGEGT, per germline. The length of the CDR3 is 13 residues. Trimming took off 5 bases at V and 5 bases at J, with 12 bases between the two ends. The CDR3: CASSRNREETQYF. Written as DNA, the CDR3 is TGTGCCAGCAGTCGAAACAGGGAGGAGACCCAGTACTTC.

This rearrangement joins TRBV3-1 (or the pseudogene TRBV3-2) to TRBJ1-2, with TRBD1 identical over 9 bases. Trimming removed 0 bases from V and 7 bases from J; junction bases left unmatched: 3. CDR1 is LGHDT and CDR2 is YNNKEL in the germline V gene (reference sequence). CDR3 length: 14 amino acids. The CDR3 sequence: CASSQERDRAGYTF. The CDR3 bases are TGTGCCAGCAGCCAAGAACGGGACAGGGCTGGCTACACCTTC.

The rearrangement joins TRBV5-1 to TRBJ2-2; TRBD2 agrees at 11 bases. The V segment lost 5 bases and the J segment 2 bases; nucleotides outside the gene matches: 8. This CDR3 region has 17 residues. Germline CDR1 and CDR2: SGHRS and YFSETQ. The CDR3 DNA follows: TGCGCCAGCAGACCCGGACTAGCGGGCTTAAACACCGGGGAGCTGTTTTTT. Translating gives CASRPGLAGLNTGELFF. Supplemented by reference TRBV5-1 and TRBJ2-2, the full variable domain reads KAGVTQTPRYLIKTRGQQVTLSCSPISGHRSVSWYQQTPGQGLQFLFEYFSETQRNKGNFPGRFSGRQFSNSRSEMNVSTLELGDSALYLCASRPGLAGLNTGELFFGEGSRLTVL.